The clone carrying this T cell receptor beta chain was counted a few times. These data belong to a study of blood T cell repertoires in COVID-19. Profiled with immunoSEQ multiplex PCR; TCRdb holds only in-frame clones, not every one. In the table there are fewer than 80,000 clones, around 84% of which are singletons. The sample comprised peripheral blood. This receptor was identified in a man between 65 and 85 years old with acute or convalescent COVID-19.

This chain's CDR3 is CASSTLTGRAEAFF. CDR3 nucleotide sequence: TGTGCCAGCAGTACACTAACAGGGAGAGCTGAAGCTTTCTTT. The gene calls are TRBV27 and TRBJ1-1; possible D gene TRBD1, 6 bases. There are 14 residues in the CDR3. Trimming pared 5 bases from V and 6 bases from J, leaving 16 bases between. Germline CDR1 MNHEY, CDR2 SMNVEV (reference sequence).